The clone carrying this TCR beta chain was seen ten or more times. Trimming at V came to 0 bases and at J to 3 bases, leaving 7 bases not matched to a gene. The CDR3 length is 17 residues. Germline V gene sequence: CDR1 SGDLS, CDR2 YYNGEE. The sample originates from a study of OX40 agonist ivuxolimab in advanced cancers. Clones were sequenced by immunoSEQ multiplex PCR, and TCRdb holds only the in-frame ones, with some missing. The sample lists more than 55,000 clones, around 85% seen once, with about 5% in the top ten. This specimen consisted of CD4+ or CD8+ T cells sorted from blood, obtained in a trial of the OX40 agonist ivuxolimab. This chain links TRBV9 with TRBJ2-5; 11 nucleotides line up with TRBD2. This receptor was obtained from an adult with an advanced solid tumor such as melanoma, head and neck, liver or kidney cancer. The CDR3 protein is CASSVDWETSGEETQYF. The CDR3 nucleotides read TGTGCCAGCAGCGTAGATTGGGAGACTAGCGGGGAAGAGACCCAGTACTTC.